These 11 T cell receptor beta chains originate from one sample sequenced in a study of T cell responses to AZD1222 COVID-19 vaccine. Sequencing was performed with immunoSEQ multiplex PCR; in TCRdb, only in-frame clones are kept and a portion is missing. The table lists approximately 150,000 clones, 88% of them singletons. The sample in question was peripheral blood, obtained on day 0 of AZD1222 vaccination. These receptors originate from an adult in good health.

This chain uses TRBV6-1 with TRBJ2-3, with D perhaps TRBD1 or TRBD2 (5 bases each). Germline V gene lookup returns CDR1 MNHNS and CDR2 SASEGT. This CDR3 has 16 amino acids. The V end lost 0 bases, the J end lost 2 bases, and 12 bases lay between the germline ends. The CDR3 loop reads CASSEAVGAYTDTQYF. In DNA form, the CDR3 reads TGTGCCAGCAGTGAAGCGGTCGGGGCATACACAGATACGCAGTATTTT.

The chain combines TRBV7-9 with TRBJ2-7; 11 nucleotides agree with TRBD2. The trim removed 0 bases at V and 3 bases at J, leaving 4 bases unmatched. Germline assignment: CDR1 SEHNR and CDR2 FQNEAQ (reference sequence). The length of the CDR3 is 16 residues. Here the CDR3 DNA reads TGTGCCAGCAGCTTAGCGCTAACTAGCGGGAGCTACGAGCAGTACTTC. Its protein is CASSLALTSGSYEQYF. The full variable domain, in which reference TRBV7-9 and TRBJ2-7 provide the parts outside the CDR3, is DTGVSQNPRHKITKRGQNVTFRCDPISEHNRLYWYRQTLGQGPEFLTYFQNEAQLEKSRLLSDRFSAERPKGSFSTLEIQRTEQGDSAMYLCASSLALTSGSYEQYFGPGTRLTVT.

The V and J genes are TRBV19 and TRBJ2-3; D may be TRBD2 (6 bases). Trimming cost V 3 bases and J 2 bases, with 9 bases left between them. The CDR3 consists of 14 residues. Germline loops: CDR1 LNHDA, CDR2 SQIVND (reference sequence). The CDR3 spells CASSIGLLTDTQYF. CDR3 sequence (DNA): TGTGCCAGTAGTATCGGACTACTCACAGATACGCAGTATTTT. Supplemented by reference TRBV19 and TRBJ2-3, the full variable domain reads DGGITQSPKYLFRKEGQNVTLSCEQNLNHDAMYWYRQDPGQGLRLIYYSQIVNDFQKGDIAEGYSVSREKKESFPLTVTSAQKNPTAFYLCASSIGLLTDTQYFGPGTRLTVL.

The rearrangement links TRBV9 to TRBJ2-3; TRBD2 matches 7 bases. The trim removed 0 bases at V and 5 bases at J, leaving 9 bases unmatched. The CDR3 contains 16 residues. Per the germline V gene, CDR1 is SGDLS and CDR2 is YYNGEE. The CDR3 loop reads CASSVGGGSVGDTQYF. CDR3 nucleotides: TGTGCCAGCAGCGTAGGGGGCGGGAGTGTCGGAGATACGCAGTATTTT. Filled out from reference TRBV9 and TRBJ2-3, the complete variable domain reads DSGVTQTPKHLITATGQRVTLRCSPRSGDLSVYWYQQSLDQGLQFLIQYYNGEERAKGNILERFSAQQFPDLHSELNLSSLELGDSALYFCASSVGGGSVGDTQYFGPGTRLTVL.

This chain links TRBV2 with TRBJ2-7; no clear D gene. The CDR3 runs to 12 residues. The germline V gene encodes CDR1 SNHLY and CDR2 FYNNEI. V shed 3 bases and J shed 4 bases, with 7 bases lying between them. The CDR3, as DNA: TGTGCCAGCAGTGATTCATTTTACGAGCAGTACTTC. Its translation is CASSDSFYEQYF.

The chain employs TRBV6-5 and TRBJ2-2; D ambiguous. The CDR3 has 13 residues. Germline CDR1 reads MNHEY; CDR2 reads SVGAGI. The ends were cut back, 2 bases at V and 3 bases at J, with 4 bases in the middle. CDR3 nucleotide sequence: TGTGCCAGCAGTTACCTACACACCGGGGAGCTGTTTTTT. Translating gives CASSYLHTGELFF.

The V call is TRBV19, the J call TRBJ2-1, with TRBD2 matching 10 bases. Germline V gives CDR1 LNHDA, CDR2 SQIVND (reference sequence). V dropped 2 bases and J dropped 8; count of bases not matched to a gene: 9. The CDR3 loop spans 16 amino acids. CDR3 DNA sequence: TGTGCCAGTAGTATACTAAGACTAGCGGGTAGCGATGAGCAGTTCTTC. Amino acids: CASSILRLAGSDEQFF.

About this clone itself: Compared with germline, one end of the junction differs, possibly owing to a read error. J is TRBJ1-5 and V is TRBV7-2, with unresolved D. Germline loops: CDR1 SGHTA, CDR2 FQGNSA. There are 14 residues in the CDR3. The chain's CDR3 is CANSLAGIDQPQHF. DNA for the CDR3: TGTGCCAACAGCTTAGCCGGGATTGATCAGCCCCAGCATTTT.

The chain joins TRBV7-9 to TRBJ2-1; the D is unclear. Germline CDR1 and CDR2: SEHNR and FQNEAQ (reference sequence). CDR3 length equals 15 residues. V was clipped by 2 bases and J by 10 bases, with 18 bases between them. The CDR3 region is CASSLSSKRLGEQFF. The CDR3 DNA is TGTGCCAGCAGCTTATCTTCCAAACGGCTAGGGGAGCAGTTCTTC. The full variable domain, its missing parts supplied by reference TRBV7-9 and TRBJ2-1, is DTGVSQNPRHKITKRGQNVTFRCDPISEHNRLYWYRQTLGQGPEFLTYFQNEAQLEKSRLLSDRFSAERPKGSFSTLEIQRTEQGDSAMYLCASSLSSKRLGEQFFGPGTRLTVL.

This clone was found a few times. The CDR3 sequence is CARTVAGEPAVCCTDTQYF. CDR3 in DNA: TGTGCCAGAACCGTAGCGGGAGAACCGGCGGTCTGCTGCACAGATACGCAGTATTTT. The chain recombines TRBV5-3 with TRBJ2-3; 9 bases fit TRBD2. TRBV5-3 is flagged as an ORF with uncertain function. The CDR3 length is 19 residues. V trimming: 6 bases; J trimming: 1 base; junction bases outside the gene matches: 18.

The chain recombines TRBV11-3 with TRBJ1-6; D not resolved. Trimming removed 5 bases from V and 8 bases from J, with 10 bases in between. The CDR3 is made up of 13 amino acids. Germline V lookup: CDR1 SGHNT, CDR2 YENEEA. CDR3 residues: CASSPGPDSPLHF. Here the CDR3 DNA reads TGTGCCAGCAGCCCTGGGCCCGATTCACCCCTCCACTTT.